A single TCR beta chain is shown here with its context. What it recognizes is unknown. The source of the sample is a study of T cells in Graves' hyperthyroidism and ophthalmopathy. Study-level background: The initial diagnosis was the point when peripheral blood was collected, ahead of any treatment. Whole-study findings and limits: Researchers report that a 13 V-J model separated ophthalmopathy from stable hyperthyroidism.

TCR beta CDR3 sequences were amplified from RNA transcripts. The TCR CDR3 was amplified in a first-round RT-PCR using the HTBI primer set. Each CDR3 protein is one row after TCRdb ran MiXCR on the multiplex PCR reads. This sample has about 380,000 distinct CDR3 sequences, with under 20% found just once. Every diagnosis used clinical symptoms, serum thyroxine and TRAb, thyroid ultrasound and orbital computed tomography. Specimen: blood. This clonotype originated in a young man with Graves' ophthalmopathy.

The CDR3 loop is CASGGTASDTEAFF. The DNA for the CDR3 is TGTGCTAGTGGGGGGACAGCGTCTGACACTGAAGCTTTCTTT. The chain carries TRBV12-5 and TRBJ1-1, with 7 bases identical to TRBD1. The germline V gene has CDR1 LGHNT and CDR2 FRNRAP. The CDR3 sequence is 14 residues long. V was pared by 6 bases and J by 3 bases, with 7 bases of the junction left unmatched. Full variable domain (rest looked up from reference TRBV12-5 and TRBJ1-1): DARVTQTPRHKVTEMGQEVTMRCQPILGHNTVFWYRQTMMQGLELLAYFRNRAPLDDSGMPKDRFSAEMPDATLATLKIQPSEPRDSAVYFCASGGTASDTEAFFGQGTRLTVV.